This T cell receptor beta chain is drawn from a study of cytomegalovirus exposure and HLA in healthy donors. Study information: Among the roughly 400 donors who were genotyped, about 84% fell in the genetic ancestry cluster that is associated with self-reported Caucasian donors.

Concerning this clone: The antigen is unknown.

Germline loops: CDR1 DFQATT, CDR2 SNEGSKA (reference sequence). The CDR3 covers 11 residues. V shed 5 bases and J shed 9 bases, with 11 bases lying between them. Whole-study findings and limits: The listing of some 170 TCR beta chains classed them as cytomegalovirus-associated. CMV serostatus was the only recorded immune exposure for donors.

The donors were healthy bone marrow donors. Researchers ran the PCR with 60 Vbeta and 13 Jbeta primers. Repertoires were generated with immunoSEQ multiplex PCR, while TCRdb's copy carries only in-frame clones and drops some. The data contain more than 95,000 clones, 76% of them seen just once; the ten biggest clones take up about 7.5%. The sequenced sample consisted of PBMCs. The gene calls are TRBV20-1 and TRBJ1-5; D uncertain. The TCR sequence derives from a middle-aged man in good health and CMV-seropositive. Written as DNA, the CDR3 is TGCAGTGCTCCCCTTGAGGGGCCCCAGCATTTT. This codes for CSAPLEGPQHF.